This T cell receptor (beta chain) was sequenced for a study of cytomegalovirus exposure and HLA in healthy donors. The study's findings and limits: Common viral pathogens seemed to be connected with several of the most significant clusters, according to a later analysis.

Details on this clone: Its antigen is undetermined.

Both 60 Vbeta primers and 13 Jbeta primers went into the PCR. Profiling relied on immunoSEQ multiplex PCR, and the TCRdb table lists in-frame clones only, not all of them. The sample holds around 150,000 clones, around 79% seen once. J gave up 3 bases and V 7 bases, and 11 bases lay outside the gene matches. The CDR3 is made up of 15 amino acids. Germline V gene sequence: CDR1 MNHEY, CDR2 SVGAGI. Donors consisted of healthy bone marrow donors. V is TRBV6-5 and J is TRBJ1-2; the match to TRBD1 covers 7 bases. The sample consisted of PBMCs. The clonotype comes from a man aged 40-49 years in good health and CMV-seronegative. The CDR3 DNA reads TGTGCCAGCACCCATGACAGGGACCACTACTATGGCTACACCTTC. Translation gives CASTHDRDHYYGYTF.